This TCR beta chain stems from a study of shared clonotypes between healthy human individuals (dated by TCRdb to 2020 to 2021). Concerning the study at large: A couple of women and a few men aged 18 to 49 years were included in the cohort. For each donor, CD4 naive and CD4 memory were each given three plates, CD8 naive was given two plates, and CD8 memory was given one plate. To estimate repertoire size and how much clonotypes are shared between individuals, the study performed deep sequencing of blood TCR repertoires from a handful of healthy adults. To increase sequencing depth and limit assay-specific biases, different laboratories used diverse techniques to prepare libraries and sequence TCR repertoires. Per donor, leukapheresis produced somewhere between about 0.94 and 9 billion PBMCs. The paper's findings and limits, for the study overall: Estimated clonotype richness was generally larger for naive than for memory subsets. Incomplete sequencing was indicated by rarefaction of sorted-subset datasets, despite the large sequencing depth. Clonotypes shared by all four sorted-subset donors showed higher generation probabilities than non-shared clonotypes. Sampling was restricted to blood, and TCR repertoires in tissue are likely to differ from TCR repertoires in blood. The genetic and exposure-history diversity represented was limited by the small number of donors. About 5% of naive CD4, 3% to 3.5% of naive CD8, about 2.5% of memory CD4, and around 0.42% of memory CD8 clonotypes were shared across a few donors. Pairwise subsampling led to the expectation that sequencing depth would affect the degree of clonotype sharing among donors.

V is shortened by 3 bases, J by 4 bases, and the region joining them spans 11 bases. The CDR3 sequence holds 14 residues, the cysteine and phenylalanine included. Only the CDR3 part of the read is kept: 42 bases, read in frame from the first base. Via the germline V gene, CDR1 is SGHDT and CDR2 YYEEEE. TCR CDR3 regions were amplified from genomic DNA by multiplex PCR using the deep immunoSEQ assay. Extracted genomic DNA from each cell subset was distributed evenly across all wells of several immunoSEQ 96-well plates, and each plate was treated as a replicate. For sorted subsets, each replicate PCR was loaded with approximately 0.2 ug genomic DNA, equivalent to about 30,000 T cell genomes. Purified libraries were measured with a Qubit 3.0 fluorometer, size-checked on a Bioanalyzer 2100, and measured again with the KAPA Library Quantification kit. Every immunoSEQ 96-well plate was sequenced on a dedicated single-read 150-cycle Illumina NextSeq 550 flow cell. Per the authors' processing: The immunoSEQ output contained only junctional sequences without quality scores, so filtering could not match that applied to full-length reads. Sequences were annotated with PyIR, a Python wrapper for IgBLAST v1.9, and V/J genes and CDR3 were assigned using IMGT germline references. Reads with weak V/J assignments (E-value above 1e-6), missing CDR3, stop codons, out-of-frame junctions, or ambiguous translated residues were removed. V3J clonotypes were defined as sequences sharing an identical inferred V gene, J gene, and CDR3 amino acid sequence. Percentage overlap between repertoires was calculated by dividing the number of shared unique clonotypes by the size of the smaller repertoire. Repertoire richness was assessed with RTK rarefaction, the Chao1 estimator, and Recon v2.1 estimates of unobserved clonotypes. Generation probabilities were computed with OLGA for all TCRbeta clonotypes obtained by the gDNA method from several donors. The clones in this table, taken by TCRdb from immuneACCESS, are in-frame only. Not every clone is retained; where verified, under half of the shortfall comes from an unresolved V gene, and the cause of the rest is unknown. V and J calls and clone size come straight from that table; D and trimming were deduced from the DNA. Present in this sample are over 800,000 clones, approximately 92% of which were seen just once. The ten largest make up less than 25% of the sample.

For the CD8 naive samples, CD45RO-negative cells were positively selected for CCR7, yielding a CD45RA+CCR7+ population from which TemRA cells were excluded. Healthy HIV-negative adults with no recently reported acute infections or vaccinations were included as donors. Every donor was a Caucasian adult residing in Nashville, Tennessee, USA. Blood was obtained by leukapheresis, after which PBMCs were separated by Ficoll-Histopaque density gradient centrifugation and cryopreserved in liquid nitrogen vapor phase. Analytical flow cytometry was used to check the purity and quantity of each magnetically sorted T cell population. Genomic DNA was isolated from each sorted fraction and quantified by UV absorbance on a Nanodrop 2000c. Comments on this clone: The target of this receptor is not known. No much larger clone is present one base from it, and per-base qualities are unavailable.

Sequenced material: naive CD8+ T cells sorted from blood. The label giving this sample's cell subset or site can be read as: CD45RA+CCR7+. This sequence originates from a man aged 30 to 39 in good health. Recombination joined TRBV5-6 with TRBJ1-5; the best D guess is TRBD1, with 6 bases matching. The sequenced DNA: TGTGCCAGCAGCTCCGACAGGAGGAATCAGCCCCAGCATTTT. Protein translation: CASSSDRRNQPQHF.